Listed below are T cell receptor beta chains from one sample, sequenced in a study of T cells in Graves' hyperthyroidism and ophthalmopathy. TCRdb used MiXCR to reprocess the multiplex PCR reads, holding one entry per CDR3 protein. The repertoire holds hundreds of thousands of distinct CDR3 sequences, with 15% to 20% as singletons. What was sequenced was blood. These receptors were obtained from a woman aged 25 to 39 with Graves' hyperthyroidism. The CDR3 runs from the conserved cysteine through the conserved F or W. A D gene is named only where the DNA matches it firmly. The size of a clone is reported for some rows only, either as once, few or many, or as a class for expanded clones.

CDR3 protein: CASSVASPREGTQYF
CDR3 DNA: TGTGCCAGCAGCGTAGCTTCCCCCCGGGAGGGTACGCAGTATTTT
D gene: TRBD2
clone size: NA
J gene: TRBJ2-3
V gene: TRBV2
CDR3 length: 15

CDR3 protein: CASSLAPPGQGIGETQYF
CDR3 DNA: TGTGCCAGCAGTTTAGCCCCCCCGGGACAGGGAATCGGGGAGACCCAGTACTTC
D gene: TRBD1
clone size: many
J gene: TRBJ2-5
V gene: TRBV12-3/TRBV12-4
CDR3 length: 18

CDR3 protein: CASSFKAVGNEQFF
CDR3 DNA: TGTGCCAGCAGCTTTAAAGCTGTAGGCAATGAGCAGTTCTTC
D gene: NA
clone size: many
J gene: TRBJ2-1
V gene: TRBV3-1
CDR3 length: 14

CDR3 protein: CASSPSSSPNTGELFF
CDR3 DNA: TGTGCCAGCTCCCCTAGCTCCAGTCCGAACACCGGGGAGCTGTTTTTT
D gene: NA
clone size: NA
J gene: TRBJ2-2
V gene: TRBV18
CDR3 length: 16

CDR3 protein: CASSSVNNEQFF
CDR3 DNA: TGTGCCAGCAGCTCTGTTAACAATGAGCAGTTCTTC
D gene: NA
clone size: few
J gene: TRBJ2-1
V gene: TRBV11-3
CDR3 length: 12

CDR3 protein: CASSVATHSPLHF
CDR3 DNA: TGTGCCAGCAGCGTAGCTACCCATTCACCCCTCCACTTT
D gene: NA
clone size: NA
J gene: TRBJ1-6
V gene: TRBV9
CDR3 length: 13

CDR3 protein: CASSYWTGLTGELFF
CDR3 DNA: TGTGCCAGCAGTTACTGGACGGGGCTCACCGGGGAGCTGTTTTTT
D gene: NA
clone size: many
J gene: TRBJ2-2
V gene: TRBV6-5
CDR3 length: 15

CDR3 protein: CASSPSIPETQYF
CDR3 DNA: TGTGCCAGCTCACCAAGTATTCCGGAGACCCAGTACTTC
D gene: NA
clone size: many
J gene: TRBJ2-5
V gene: TRBV18
CDR3 length: 13

CDR3 protein: CASSRGHRSGANVLTF
CDR3 DNA: TGTGCCAGTAGTAGGGGACACCGTTCTGGGGCCAACGTCCTGACTTTC
D gene: NA
clone size: few
J gene: TRBJ2-6
V gene: TRBV19
CDR3 length: 16

CDR3 protein: CASSSVGNRQRLRKEFF
CDR3 DNA: TGTGCCAGCAGTTCCGTCGGAAACAGACAGCGGCTTCGGAAAGAGTTCTTC
D gene: NA
clone size: few
J gene: TRBJ2-1
V gene: TRBV6-1
CDR3 length: 17

CDR3 protein: CASLQVYEQYF
CDR3 DNA: TGTGCCAGCTTGCAAGTTTACGAGCAGTACTTC
D gene: NA
clone size: many
J gene: TRBJ2-7
V gene: TRBV2
CDR3 length: 11

CDR3 protein: CANPPGDEQFF
CDR3 DNA: TGTGCCAACCCCCCTGGTGATGAGCAGTTCTTC
D gene: NA
clone size: few
J gene: TRBJ2-1
V gene: TRBV25-1
CDR3 length: 11

CDR3 protein: CASSSWGQGRGEQYF
CDR3 DNA: TGTGCCAGCAGCTCATGGGGACAGGGTCGAGGCGAGCAGTACTTC
D gene: TRBD1
clone size: NA
J gene: TRBJ2-7
V gene: TRBV7-2
CDR3 length: 15

CDR3 protein: CASKTYSNQPQHF
CDR3 DNA: TGTGCCAGCAAGACTTATAGCAATCAGCCCCAGCATTTT
D gene: NA
clone size: many
J gene: TRBJ1-5
V gene: TRBV6-2/TRBV6-3
CDR3 length: 13

CDR3 protein: CASTNSLGGGGSSGANVLTF
CDR3 DNA: TGTGCCAGCACAAATTCCCTCGGGGGGGGAGGAAGCTCTGGGGCCAACGTCCTGACTTTC
D gene: TRBD2
clone size: few
J gene: TRBJ2-6
V gene: TRBV28
CDR3 length: 20

CDR3 protein: CATLGPVPNSPLHF
CDR3 DNA: TGTGCCACCCTAGGGCCAGTACCAAATTCACCCCTCCACTTT
D gene: NA
clone size: many
J gene: TRBJ1-6
V gene: TRBV28
CDR3 length: 14

CDR3 protein: CASSASGGDTQYF
CDR3 DNA: TGTGCCAGCAGCGCCAGCGGGGGAGATACGCAGTATTTT
D gene: TRBD2
clone size: NA
J gene: TRBJ2-3
V gene: TRBV9
CDR3 length: 13

CDR3 protein: CAWSRGENQPQHF
CDR3 DNA: TGTGCCTGGAGTCGGGGGGAGAATCAACCCCAGCATTTT
D gene: NA
clone size: many
J gene: TRBJ1-5
V gene: TRBV30
CDR3 length: 13

CDR3 protein: CASKIEADTGELFF
CDR3 DNA: TGTGCCAGCAAAATTGAGGCGGACACCGGGGAGCTGTTTTTT
D gene: NA
clone size: few
J gene: TRBJ2-2
V gene: TRBV12-3/TRBV12-4
CDR3 length: 14

CDR3 protein: CASSFGGHEQFF
CDR3 DNA: TGTGCCAGCAGCTTTGGGGGACATGAGCAGTTCTTC
D gene: NA
clone size: NA
J gene: TRBJ2-1
V gene: TRBV12-3/TRBV12-4
CDR3 length: 12

CDR3 protein: CASSFGGLGPDTQYF
CDR3 DNA: TGTGCCAGCAGCTTCGGCGGACTAGGGCCAGATACGCAGTATTTT
D gene: TRBD2
clone size: few
J gene: TRBJ2-3
V gene: TRBV5-8
CDR3 length: 15

CDR3 protein: CAWSARGGLSSGNTIYF
CDR3 DNA: TGTGCCTGGAGTGCACGGGGAGGATTAAGCTCTGGAAACACCATATATTTT
D gene: NA
clone size: NA
J gene: TRBJ1-3
V gene: TRBV30
CDR3 length: 17

CDR3 protein: CAISESPGLNTEAFF
CDR3 DNA: TGTGCCATCAGTGAGTCCCCAGGGTTGAACACTGAAGCTTTCTTT
D gene: NA
clone size: many
J gene: TRBJ1-1
V gene: TRBV10-3
CDR3 length: 15

CDR3 protein: CASSGMNTEAFF
CDR3 DNA: TGTGCCAGCAGTGGAATGAACACTGAAGCTTTCTTT
D gene: NA
clone size: many
J gene: TRBJ1-1
V gene: TRBV2
CDR3 length: 12

CDR3 protein: CASSYWFGSEETQYF
CDR3 DNA: TGTGCCAGCAGTTACTGGTTCGGCAGCGAAGAGACCCAGTACTTC
D gene: NA
clone size: many
J gene: TRBJ2-5
V gene: TRBV6-5
CDR3 length: 15

CDR3 protein: CASNPSDSNQPQHF
CDR3 DNA: TGTGCCAGCAATCCATCAGACAGCAATCAGCCCCAGCATTTT
D gene: NA
clone size: many
J gene: TRBJ1-5
V gene: TRBV28
CDR3 length: 14

CDR3 protein: CASSHLGLNTEAFF
CDR3 DNA: TGTGCCAGCAGCCACCTGGGGTTGAACACTGAAGCTTTCTTT
D gene: NA
clone size: many
J gene: TRBJ1-1
V gene: TRBV3-1
CDR3 length: 14

CDR3 protein: CASSLGLGGHTDTQYF
CDR3 DNA: TGTGCCAGCAGCTTAGGGTTAGGGGGGCACACAGATACGCAGTATTTT
D gene: NA
clone size: many
J gene: TRBJ2-3
V gene: TRBV11-2
CDR3 length: 16

CDR3 protein: CSARGPNKYEQYF
CDR3 DNA: TGCAGTGCTAGGGGCCCAAACAAATACGAGCAGTACTTC
D gene: NA
clone size: few
J gene: TRBJ2-7
V gene: TRBV20-1
CDR3 length: 13

CDR3 protein: CASSLTGTGLSPLHF
CDR3 DNA: TGTGCCAGCAGCTTGACAGGGACAGGGCTTTCACCCCTCCACTTT
D gene: TRBD1
clone size: NA
J gene: TRBJ1-6
V gene: TRBV7-9
CDR3 length: 15

CDR3 protein: CAWIYLANYGYTF
CDR3 DNA: TGTGCCTGGATCTATCTAGCTAACTATGGCTACACCTTC
D gene: NA
clone size: NA
J gene: TRBJ1-2
V gene: TRBV30
CDR3 length: 13

CDR3 protein: CATSMGSSYGYTF
CDR3 DNA: TGTGCCACCAGTATGGGTTCAAGCTATGGCTACACCTTC
D gene: NA
clone size: NA
J gene: TRBJ1-2
V gene: TRBV24-1
CDR3 length: 13

CDR3 protein: CAWSDYRGGYTF
CDR3 DNA: TGTGCCTGGAGTGATTACAGGGGTGGCTACACCTTC
D gene: TRBD1
clone size: NA
J gene: TRBJ1-2
V gene: TRBV30
CDR3 length: 12

CDR3 protein: CASSQVIGVTRSNNEQFF
CDR3 DNA: TGTGCCAGCAGCCAAGTAATCGGGGTAACCAGAAGTAACAATGAGCAGTTCTTC
D gene: NA
clone size: few
J gene: TRBJ2-1
V gene: TRBV3-1
CDR3 length: 18

CDR3 protein: CASRTDGYTEAFF
CDR3 DNA: TGTGCCAGCAGGACAGATGGGTACACTGAAGCTTTCTTT
D gene: NA
clone size: many
J gene: TRBJ1-1
V gene: TRBV6-1
CDR3 length: 13

CDR3 protein: CASSESVGPYNEQFF
CDR3 DNA: TGTGCCAGCAGCGAGTCGGTGGGGCCCTACAATGAGCAGTTCTTC
D gene: NA
clone size: NA
J gene: TRBJ2-1
V gene: TRBV9
CDR3 length: 15

CDR3 protein: CASSPVDSPYEQYF
CDR3 DNA: TGTGCCAGCAGCCCGGTGGACAGCCCCTACGAGCAGTACTTC
D gene: NA
clone size: NA
J gene: TRBJ2-7
V gene: TRBV9
CDR3 length: 14

CDR3 protein: CASSRDRGPIYEQYF
CDR3 DNA: TGTGCCAGCAGCCGCGACAGGGGTCCCATCTACGAGCAGTACTTC
D gene: TRBD1
clone size: many
J gene: TRBJ2-7
V gene: TRBV7-2
CDR3 length: 15

CDR3 protein: CASSGTSGRFEQYF
CDR3 DNA: TGCGCCAGCAGTGGGACTAGCGGGAGGTTCGAGCAGTACTTC
D gene: TRBD2
clone size: NA
J gene: TRBJ2-7
V gene: TRBV10-2
CDR3 length: 14

CDR3 protein: CASSFPHSYNEQFF
CDR3 DNA: TGTGCCAGCAGCTTTCCACACTCCTACAATGAGCAGTTCTTC
D gene: NA
clone size: NA
J gene: TRBJ2-1
V gene: TRBV5-8
CDR3 length: 14

CDR3 protein: CSAPGGGSNGYTF
CDR3 DNA: TGCAGTGCCCCAGGCGGGGGCTCGAATGGCTACACCTTC
D gene: NA
clone size: few
J gene: TRBJ1-2
V gene: TRBV20-1
CDR3 length: 13

CDR3 protein: CASSEYVNSPLHF
CDR3 DNA: TGTGCCAGCAGTGAATATGTTAATTCACCCCTCCACTTT
D gene: NA
clone size: NA
J gene: TRBJ1-6
V gene: TRBV25-1
CDR3 length: 13

CDR3 protein: CASSGTGIDGYTF
CDR3 DNA: TGCGCCAGCAGTGGGACAGGGATCGATGGCTACACCTTC
D gene: TRBD1
clone size: NA
J gene: TRBJ1-2
V gene: TRBV5-1
CDR3 length: 13

CDR3 protein: CASSLRTFLYNEQFF
CDR3 DNA: TGTGCCAGCAGCTTAAGGACCTTCCTTTACAATGAGCAGTTCTTC
D gene: NA
clone size: many
J gene: TRBJ2-1
V gene: TRBV7-2
CDR3 length: 15

CDR3 protein: CASISGYGYTF
CDR3 DNA: TGTGCCAGTATTAGTGGCTATGGCTACACCTTC
D gene: NA
clone size: NA
J gene: TRBJ1-2
V gene: TRBV19
CDR3 length: 11

CDR3 protein: CASSFLGHGYTF
CDR3 DNA: TGTGCCAGCAGTTTCTTGGGTCATGGCTACACCTTC
D gene: NA
clone size: many
J gene: TRBJ1-2
V gene: TRBV12-3/TRBV12-4
CDR3 length: 12

CDR3 protein: CASSHPTGTSGPPYGQYF
CDR3 DNA: TGTGCCAGCAGCCATCCAACCGGGACTAGCGGGCCTCCTTACGGACAGTACTTC
D gene: TRBD2
clone size: few
J gene: TRBJ2-7
V gene: TRBV3-1
CDR3 length: 18

CDR3 protein: CASTYHRAGANVLTF
CDR3 DNA: TGTGCCAGTACCTACCACAGGGCTGGGGCCAACGTCCTGACTTTC
D gene: NA
clone size: NA
J gene: TRBJ2-6
V gene: TRBV19
CDR3 length: 15

CDR3 protein: CSAIGGADTEAFF
CDR3 DNA: TGCAGTGCAATTGGGGGCGCAGACACTGAAGCTTTCTTT
D gene: NA
clone size: once
J gene: TRBJ1-1
V gene: TRBV20-1
CDR3 length: 13

CDR3 protein: CATTLRLAGGPSSYNEQFF
CDR3 DNA: TGTGCCACCACTCTCCGACTAGCGGGAGGCCCGAGCTCCTACAATGAGCAGTTCTTC
D gene: TRBD2
clone size: many
J gene: TRBJ2-1
V gene: TRBV6-1
CDR3 length: 19

CDR3 protein: CASTPRQGVADTQYF
CDR3 DNA: TGTGCCAGCACCCCGAGACAGGGGGTCGCAGATACGCAGTATTTT
D gene: TRBD1
clone size: many
J gene: TRBJ2-3
V gene: TRBV13
CDR3 length: 15

CDR3 protein: CASSLALTGVNEQFF
CDR3 DNA: TGTGCCAGCAGCTTAGCGTTAACGGGGGTAAATGAGCAGTTCTTC
D gene: NA
clone size: NA
J gene: TRBJ2-1
V gene: TRBV7-9
CDR3 length: 15

CDR3 protein: CASSFGGGYNGQFF
CDR3 DNA: TGTGCCAGCAGCTTTGGCGGTGGATACAATGGGCAGTTCTTC
D gene: NA
clone size: few
J gene: TRBJ2-1
V gene: TRBV7-3
CDR3 length: 14

CDR3 protein: CASRPRGRPFMNTEAFF
CDR3 DNA: TGTGCCAGCAGACCCAGGGGCCGCCCTTTTATGAACACTGAAGCTTTCTTT
D gene: NA
clone size: many
J gene: TRBJ1-1
V gene: TRBV28
CDR3 length: 17

CDR3 protein: CASNGQKETQYF
CDR3 DNA: TGCGCCAGCAATGGCCAAAAAGAGACCCAGTACTTC
D gene: NA
clone size: few
J gene: TRBJ2-5
V gene: TRBV10-2
CDR3 length: 12

CDR3 protein: CATSRVGIAGGSSYEQYF
CDR3 DNA: TGTGCCACCAGCAGAGTGGGGATAGCGGGAGGGTCCTCCTACGAGCAGTACTTC
D gene: TRBD2
clone size: NA
J gene: TRBJ2-7
V gene: TRBV15
CDR3 length: 18

CDR3 protein: CASRIESSGANVLTF
CDR3 DNA: TGTGCCAGTAGGATAGAGAGCTCTGGGGCCAACGTCCTGACTTTC
D gene: NA
clone size: many
J gene: TRBJ2-6
V gene: TRBV19
CDR3 length: 15